The clone carrying this T cell receptor (beta chain) was counted ten times or more. This sample stems from a study of T-cell memory formation after mild COVID-19. The authors produced TCR alpha and TCR beta cDNA libraries with sample barcodes and UMIs by 5'RACE using constant-segment primers. MiXCR was run by TCRdb on the 5' RACE reads, yielding one entry per CDR3 protein. The profile shows about 210,000 distinct CDR3 sequences, approximately 30% of them singletons. This TCR was sampled from an adult woman who had mild COVID-19 (a few samples of this study predate the infection). Cell type and time point are not known. Sequencing was performed on PBMCs or a T cell subset sorted from them (not recorded which).

The CDR3 here is CASSQERLGTSTDTQYF. In nucleotides, the CDR3 is TGTGCCAGCAGCCAAGAGCGGCTCGGGACTAGCACAGATACGCAGTATTTT. This chain links TRBV3-1 with TRBJ2-3; a possible D gene is TRBD2 (6 bases). Germline-derived CDR1 and CDR2 are LGHDT and YNNKEL (reference sequence). The germline V and J ends were trimmed by 0 bases and 0 bases, with 13 bases remaining between them. CDR3 length: 17 amino acids.